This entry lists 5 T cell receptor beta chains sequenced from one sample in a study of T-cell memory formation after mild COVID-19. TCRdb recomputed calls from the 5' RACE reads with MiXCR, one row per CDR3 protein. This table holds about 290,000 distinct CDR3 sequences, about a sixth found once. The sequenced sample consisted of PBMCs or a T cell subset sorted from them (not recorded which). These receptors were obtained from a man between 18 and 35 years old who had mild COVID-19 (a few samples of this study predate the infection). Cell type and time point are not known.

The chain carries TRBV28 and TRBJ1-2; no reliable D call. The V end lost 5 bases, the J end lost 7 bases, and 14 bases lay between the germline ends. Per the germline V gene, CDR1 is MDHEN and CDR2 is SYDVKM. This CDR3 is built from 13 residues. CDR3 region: CASSLGVFAGYTF. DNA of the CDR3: TGTGCCAGCAGTCTCGGGGTTTTTGCTGGCTACACCTTC.

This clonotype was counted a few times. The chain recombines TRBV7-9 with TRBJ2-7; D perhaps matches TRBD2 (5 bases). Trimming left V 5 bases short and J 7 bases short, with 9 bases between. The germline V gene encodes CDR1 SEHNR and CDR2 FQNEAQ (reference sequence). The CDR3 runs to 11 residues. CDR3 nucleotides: TGTGCCAGCAGCCGGACGGGGGAGCAGTACGTC. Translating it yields CASSRTGEQYV.

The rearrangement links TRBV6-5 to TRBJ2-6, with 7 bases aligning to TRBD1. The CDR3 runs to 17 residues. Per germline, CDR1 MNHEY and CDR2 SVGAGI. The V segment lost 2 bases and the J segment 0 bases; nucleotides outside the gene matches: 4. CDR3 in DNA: TGTGCCAGCAGTTACCGCCAGGGGGTCTCTGGGGCCAACGTCCTGACTTTC. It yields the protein CASSYRQGVSGANVLTF.

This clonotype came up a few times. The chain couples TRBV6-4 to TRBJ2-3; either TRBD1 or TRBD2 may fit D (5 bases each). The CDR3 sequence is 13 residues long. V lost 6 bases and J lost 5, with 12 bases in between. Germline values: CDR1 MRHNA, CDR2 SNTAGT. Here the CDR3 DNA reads TGTGCCAGCAGCGGGACGGTGAAAGATACGCAGTATTTT. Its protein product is CASSGTVKDTQYF.

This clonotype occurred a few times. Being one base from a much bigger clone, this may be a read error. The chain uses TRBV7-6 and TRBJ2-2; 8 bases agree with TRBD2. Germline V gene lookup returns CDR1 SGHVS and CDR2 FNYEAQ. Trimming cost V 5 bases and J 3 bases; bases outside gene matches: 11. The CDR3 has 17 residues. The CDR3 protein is CASSSRGGDPYTGELFF. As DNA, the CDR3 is TGTGCCAGCAGCAGCCGGGGGGGGGACCCCTACACCGGGGAGCTGTTTTTT.